Listed here is a single TCR beta chain. This clone was picked up a small number of times. Its antigen target is currently unknown. The input lacks base qualities; no much larger clone sits a single base away. These data originate in a study of T cell responses to AZD1222 COVID-19 vaccine (dated by TCRdb to the early 2020s). About the full investigation: AZD1222 recipients whose second dose came at about 4 weeks and those whose second dose came at about 12 weeks were combined into one group, since spike-specific TCR depth and breadth did not differ between the two schedules. Trial participants were enrolled by age into subgroups of 18-55, 56-69 and 70-plus years, and roughly 150, 30 and 60 TCR-sequenced participants, respectively, were included in these subgroups. A total of just over 230 trial participants underwent TCR sequencing, of whom 200 to 220 received two doses of AZD1222 and roughly 25 received two doses of the MenACWY control vaccine. What the authors observed across the whole study: Spike-specific TCR breadth and depth rose significantly after two AZD1222 doses compared with day 0 and with MenACWY recipients. Reportedly, close to half of the unique spike-specific TCRs recognized epitopes lying outside the regions that are mutated in the B.1.351 and B.1.1.7 variants. Participants were mostly white British and included more females than males, and it was suggested by the authors that clonal diversity may have been underestimated. Conclusions about previously exposed vaccinees are limited because only a handful of AZD1222 recipients were SARS-CoV-2 seropositive at baseline. Because no day 14 peak-response samples were available, repertoires were characterized only after the peak T cell response. CD4 TCRs associated with the vaccine covered the entire spike protein, and the dominant responses were in regions 160-218 and 743-854. In the small 56-69-year group, the increase in depth fell short of significance, most likely because of low power.

The CDR3 runs 14 amino acids, cysteine and phenylalanine included. Solely the CDR3 DNA is kept, with 42 bases framed from the first base. From the germline V gene, CDR1 is MDHEN and CDR2 is SYDVKM. The V and J ends are trimmed by 3 bases and 5 bases, leaving 10 bases between them. The time point label on this specimen signifies: baseline before first vaccination. The vaccinee samples were drawn from two UK trials, COV001 and COV002, one of which was a single-blind randomized controlled phase 2/3 trial testing AZD1222 (ChAdOx1 nCoV-19) in healthy adults. For TCRbeta chain sequencing, PBMC samples were collected from trial participants at day 0 and at day 28 after the second dose. The CDR3 regions of human TCRbeta chains were analyzed by immunosequencing. Regarding the original processing steps: TCRs in the repertoires were matched against a reference library of SARS-CoV-2-specific TCRs that had been generated with the MIRA antigen-specificity platform. Breadth was defined as the fraction of unique TCRs that were SARS-CoV-2-associated. Depth was defined as the fraction of total T cells that were SARS-CoV-2-associated. Using the MIRA data, each spike-specific TCR was mapped to the spike region that the TCR reacts to and placed in a CD4 or CD8 class. Log10-transformed breadth and depth values were compared by one-way ANOVA with Sidak's multiple comparisons tests. TCRdb limited this immuneACCESS table to in-frame rearrangements with V and J called. A share of clones is missing; checked studies link under half to unresolved V genes, and the rest is unexplained. The DNA gave D and trimming, while V, J and clone size come from that table. In this sample the table shows approximately 120,000 clones, 88% of which occur a single time. About 6% of the sample goes to the ten largest clones.

Recombination connected TRBV28 to TRBJ1-4, and the D gene may be TRBD1, 5 bases matching. Sequencing was performed on peripheral blood, taken on day 0 of AZD1222 vaccination. The sequence came from an adult in good health. This receptor has the CDR3 CASSLRGVNEKLFF. The DNA is as follows: TGTGCCAGCAGTTTGAGGGGCGTGAATGAAAAACTGTTTTTT.